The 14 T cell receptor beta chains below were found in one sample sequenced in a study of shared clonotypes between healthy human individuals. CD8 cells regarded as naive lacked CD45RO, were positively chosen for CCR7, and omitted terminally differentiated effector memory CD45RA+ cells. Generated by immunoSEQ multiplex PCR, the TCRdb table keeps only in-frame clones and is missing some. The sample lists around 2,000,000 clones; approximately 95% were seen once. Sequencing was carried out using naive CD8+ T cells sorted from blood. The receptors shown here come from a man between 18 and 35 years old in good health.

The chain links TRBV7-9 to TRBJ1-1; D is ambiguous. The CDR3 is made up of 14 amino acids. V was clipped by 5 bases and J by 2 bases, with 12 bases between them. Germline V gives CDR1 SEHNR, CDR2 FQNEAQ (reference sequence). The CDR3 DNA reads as TGTGCCAGCAGCATGCCGCAGTACAACACTGAAGCTTTCTTT. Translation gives CASSMPQYNTEAFF.

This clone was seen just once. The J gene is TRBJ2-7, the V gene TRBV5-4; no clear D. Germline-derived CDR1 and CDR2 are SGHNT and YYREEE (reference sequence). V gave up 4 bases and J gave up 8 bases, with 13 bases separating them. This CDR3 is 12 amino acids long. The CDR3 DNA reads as TGTGCCAGCAGCCTGTGGACCGAAAAGCAGTACTTC. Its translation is CASSLWTEKQYF.

The CDR3 is CASRLTGTYEQYF. CDR3 coding DNA: TGTGCCAGCAGGTTAACAGGGACCTACGAGCAGTACTTC. The J gene is TRBJ2-7, the V gene TRBV7-9, with D possibly matching TRBD1 (6 bases). The CDR3 is 13 amino acids. V was shortened by 6 bases and J by 2 bases, with 11 bases between the two germline ends. CDR1 is SEHNR, CDR2 FQNEAQ, per germline (reference sequence).

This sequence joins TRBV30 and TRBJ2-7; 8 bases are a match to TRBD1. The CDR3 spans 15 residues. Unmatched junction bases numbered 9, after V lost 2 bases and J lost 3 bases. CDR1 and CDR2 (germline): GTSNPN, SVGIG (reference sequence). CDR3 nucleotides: TGTGCCTGGAGTCATAGAGGACAGGGCTTCTACGAGCAGTACTTC. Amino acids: CAWSHRGQGFYEQYF. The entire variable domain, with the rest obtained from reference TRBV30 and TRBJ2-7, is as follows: SQTIHQWPATLVQPVGSPLSLECTVEGTSNPNLYWYRQAAGRGLQLLFYSVGIGQISSEVPQNLSASRPQDRQFILSSKKLLLSDSGFYLCAWSHRGQGFYEQYFGPGTRLTVT.

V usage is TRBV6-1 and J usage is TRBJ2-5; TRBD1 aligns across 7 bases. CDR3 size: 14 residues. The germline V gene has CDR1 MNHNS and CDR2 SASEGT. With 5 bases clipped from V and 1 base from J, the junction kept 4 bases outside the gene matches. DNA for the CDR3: TGTGCCAGCAGTCCTTGGACAGGCCAAGAGACCCAGTACTTC. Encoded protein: CASSPWTGQETQYF.

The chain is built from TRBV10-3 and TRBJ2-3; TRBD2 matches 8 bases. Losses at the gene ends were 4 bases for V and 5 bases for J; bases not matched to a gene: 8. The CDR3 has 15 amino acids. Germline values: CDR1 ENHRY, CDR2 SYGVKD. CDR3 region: CAISVEAGERDTQYF. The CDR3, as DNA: TGTGCCATCAGTGTAGAAGCGGGGGAGAGAGATACGCAGTATTTT.

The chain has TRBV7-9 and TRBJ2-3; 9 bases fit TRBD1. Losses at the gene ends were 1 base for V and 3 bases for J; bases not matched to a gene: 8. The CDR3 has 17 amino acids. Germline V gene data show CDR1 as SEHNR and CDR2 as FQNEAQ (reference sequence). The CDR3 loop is CASSLGEGQGRTDTQYF. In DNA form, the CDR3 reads TGTGCCAGCAGCTTAGGGGAGGGACAGGGTAGAACAGATACGCAGTATTTT.

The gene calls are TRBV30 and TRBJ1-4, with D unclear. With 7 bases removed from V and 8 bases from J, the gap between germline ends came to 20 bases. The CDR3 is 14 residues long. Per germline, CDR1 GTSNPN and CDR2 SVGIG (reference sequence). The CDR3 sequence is CAFSLEGTREKLFF. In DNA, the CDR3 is TGTGCCTTTTCCCTGGAGGGAACACGAGAAAAACTGTTTTTT.

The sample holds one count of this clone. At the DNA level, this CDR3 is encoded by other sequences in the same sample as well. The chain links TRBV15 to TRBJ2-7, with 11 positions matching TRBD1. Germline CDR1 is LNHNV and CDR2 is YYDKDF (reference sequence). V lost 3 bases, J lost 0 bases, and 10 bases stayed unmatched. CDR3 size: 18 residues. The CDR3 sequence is CATSSPLWDRGGSYEQYF. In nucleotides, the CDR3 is TGTGCCACCAGCAGTCCTCTGTGGGACAGGGGGGGCTCCTACGAGCAGTACTTC.

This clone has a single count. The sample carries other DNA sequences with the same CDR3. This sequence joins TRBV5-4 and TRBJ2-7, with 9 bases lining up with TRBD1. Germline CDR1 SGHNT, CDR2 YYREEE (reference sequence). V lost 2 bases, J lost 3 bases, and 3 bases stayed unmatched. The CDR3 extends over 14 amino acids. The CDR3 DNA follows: TGTGCCAGCAGCTTTGGGACAGGGAGCTACGAGCAGTACTTC. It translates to CASSFGTGSYEQYF.

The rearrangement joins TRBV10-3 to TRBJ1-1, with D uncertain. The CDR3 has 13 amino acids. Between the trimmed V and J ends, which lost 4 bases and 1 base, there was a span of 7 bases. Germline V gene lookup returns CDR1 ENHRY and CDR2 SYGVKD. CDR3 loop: CAISVDGNTEAFF. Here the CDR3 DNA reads TGTGCCATCAGTGTCGACGGGAACACTGAAGCTTTCTTT.

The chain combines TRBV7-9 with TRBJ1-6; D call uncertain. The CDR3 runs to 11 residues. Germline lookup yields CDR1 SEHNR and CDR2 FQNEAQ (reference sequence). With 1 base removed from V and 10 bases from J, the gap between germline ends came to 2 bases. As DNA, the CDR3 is TGTGCCAGCAGCTTAGAGTCACCCCTCCACTTT. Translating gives CASSLESPLHF.

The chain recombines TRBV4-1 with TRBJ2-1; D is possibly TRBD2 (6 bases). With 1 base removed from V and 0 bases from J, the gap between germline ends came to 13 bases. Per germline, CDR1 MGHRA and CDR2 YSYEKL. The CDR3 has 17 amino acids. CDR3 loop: CASSQVAAGSSYNEQFF. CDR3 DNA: TGCGCCAGCAGCCAAGTCGCGGCGGGGAGCTCCTACAATGAGCAGTTCTTC.

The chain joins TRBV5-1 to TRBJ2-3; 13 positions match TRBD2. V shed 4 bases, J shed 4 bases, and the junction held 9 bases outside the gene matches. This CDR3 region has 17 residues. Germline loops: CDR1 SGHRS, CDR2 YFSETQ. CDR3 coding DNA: TGCGCCAGCAGCCCAGGACTAGCGGGGGCCGGGTCAGATACGCAGTATTTT. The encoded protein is CASSPGLAGAGSDTQYF.